These 4 T cell receptor beta chains share one sample of origin, sequenced in a study of cytomegalovirus exposure and HLA in healthy donors. TCRdb's copy holds only in-frame clones and misses some; the assay was immunoSEQ multiplex PCR. The table has roughly 200,000 clones, about four fifths seen once. Sequenced sample: PBMCs. The receptors were sampled from a woman between 18 and 29 years old in good health and CMV-seropositive.

This clone came up a few times. The gene calls are TRBV4-3 and TRBJ2-1, with a possible D match to TRBD1 (7 bases). The CDR3 has 16 residues. The V gene's germline CDR1 is LGHNA and CDR2 YSLEER. V was trimmed by 0 bases and J by 2 bases, leaving 11 bases between them. The CDR3 reads CASSQDGGGAYNEQFF. CDR3 sequence (DNA): TGCGCCAGCAGCCAAGATGGAGGGGGCGCCTACAATGAGCAGTTCTTC.

The chain couples TRBV19 to TRBJ1-5, with D maybe TRBD1 (5 bases). The CDR3 covers 14 residues. The germline CDR1 and CDR2 sequences are LNHDA and SQIVND (reference sequence). Trimming cost V 5 bases and J 2 bases, with 10 bases left between them. The CDR3 DNA follows: TGTGCCAGTAGTCTGGGGGGTGGCAATCAGCCCCAGCATTTT. This codes for CASSLGGGNQPQHF.

The chain employs TRBV5-6 and TRBJ2-1; 12 bases fit TRBD2. Germline CDR1 and CDR2: SGHDT and YYEEEE. The CDR3 length is 16 residues. V lost 2 bases and J lost 9; bases outside the gene matches: 9. The CDR3 DNA follows: TGTGCCAGCAGCTTCAGGCTAGCGGGGGGGTTTAGTGAGCAGTTCTTC. It is translated as CASSFRLAGGFSEQFF.

The chain is built from TRBV7-9 and TRBJ2-1; 7 nucleotides line up with TRBD2. The V gene end was trimmed by 2 bases and the J gene end by 2 bases; junction bases not matched to a gene: 9. The CDR3 spans 17 residues. Germline V CDR1 and CDR2: SEHNR, FQNEAQ (reference sequence). The CDR3: CASSLKVSSGAYNEQFF. The CDR3, as DNA: TGTGCCAGCAGCTTAAAAGTGTCCAGCGGGGCCTACAATGAGCAGTTCTTC.